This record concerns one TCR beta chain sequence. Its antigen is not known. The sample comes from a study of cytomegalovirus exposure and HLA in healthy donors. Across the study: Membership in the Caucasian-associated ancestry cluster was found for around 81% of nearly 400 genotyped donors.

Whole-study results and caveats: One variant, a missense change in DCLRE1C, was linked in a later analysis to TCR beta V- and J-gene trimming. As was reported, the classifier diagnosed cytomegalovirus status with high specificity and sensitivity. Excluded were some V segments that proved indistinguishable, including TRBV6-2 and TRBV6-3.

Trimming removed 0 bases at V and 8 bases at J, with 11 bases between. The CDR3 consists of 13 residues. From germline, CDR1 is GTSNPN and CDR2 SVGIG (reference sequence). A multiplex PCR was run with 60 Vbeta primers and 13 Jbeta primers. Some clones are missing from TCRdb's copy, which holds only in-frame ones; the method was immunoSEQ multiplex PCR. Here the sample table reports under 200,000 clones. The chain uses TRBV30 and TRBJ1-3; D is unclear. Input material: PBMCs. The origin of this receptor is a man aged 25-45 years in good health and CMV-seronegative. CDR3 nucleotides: TGTGCCTGGAGTGTAGAGGGTCGGTACACCATATATTTT. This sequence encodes CAWSVEGRYTIYF.